These 11 T cell receptor beta chains were sequenced from one sample in a study of identical twins. TCRdb reanalysed the 5' RACE reads using MiXCR and keeps one entry per CDR3 protein. The sample has roughly 470,000 distinct CDR3 sequences, 14% seen once; the top ten hold more than 0.8%. This same sample was also taken into another study, of yellow fever vaccine responses in identical twins.

Source material: CD4+ T cells sorted from blood. These receptor sequences come from a woman aged 18 to 35 in good health.

J is TRBJ2-3 and V is TRBV5-1; TRBD2 agrees at 7 bases. Germline V CDR1 and CDR2: SGHRS, YFSETQ. V shed 3 bases, J shed 2 bases, and the junction held 15 bases outside the gene matches. The CDR3 is 18 residues long. CDR3 DNA sequence: TGCGCCAGCAGCTCGGGAGGTACTATTGGACATTTCACAGATACGCAGTATTTT. Amino acids: CASSSGGTIGHFTDTQYF.

The chain recombines TRBV28 with TRBJ1-5, with 7 bases matching TRBD1. CDR3 length: 14 amino acids. Trimming cost V 10 bases and J 3 bases; bases outside gene matches: 9. Germline loops: CDR1 MDHEN, CDR2 SYDVKM. Here the CDR3 reads CATGGPRNNQPQHF. As DNA, the CDR3 is TGTGCCACAGGGGGGCCCCGGAACAATCAGCCCCAGCATTTT.

This clonotype was seen at least ten times. The CDR3 DNA follows: TGTGCCAGCAGCATACATGAGCAGTTCTTC. It encodes CASSIHEQFF. V and J are TRBV7-9 and TRBJ2-1; D gene uncertain. The germline V gene has CDR1 SEHNR and CDR2 FQNEAQ (reference sequence). This CDR3 has 10 residues. Trimming removed 5 bases at V and 8 bases at J, with 4 bases between.

Only a few counts were recorded for this clonotype. This chain links TRBV11-2 with TRBJ2-6; tentatively, D is TRBD1 (5 bases). This CDR3 is built from 17 residues. Trimming shortened V by 5 bases and J by 0 bases, and 14 bases separated the two germline ends. The V gene's germline CDR1 is SGHAT and CDR2 FQNNGV. The CDR3 region is CASSTQDPLSGANVLTF. CDR3 in DNA: TGTGCCAGCAGCACACAGGATCCCCTCTCTGGGGCCAACGTCCTGACTTTC.

The chain combines TRBV28 with TRBJ2-6; D may match TRBD1 or TRBD2 (5 bases each). Germline V gene data show CDR1 as MDHEN and CDR2 as SYDVKM. The CDR3 runs to 17 residues. Trimming took 7 bases from V and 4 from J, leaving 20 bases between them. CDR3 sequence: CASTGSSGGSGANVLTF. CDR3 DNA: TGTGCCAGCACCGGATCGAGTGGGGGATCCGGGGCCAACGTCCTGACTTTC.

The chain links TRBV21-1 to TRBJ2-3; the tabulated D call, TRBD2, remains unverified against the DNA. TRBV21-1 is a pseudogene segment. CDR3 length: 18 residues. As DNA, the CDR3 is TGTGCCAGCAGCAAAGTCCCTAGCCGCGGGAGGGGGGGAGATACGCAGTATTTT. Translating gives CASSKVPSRGRGGDTQYF.

The table lists this clonotype with many counts. The genes are TRBV5-1 and TRBJ2-7; D gene unclear. V shed 6 bases and J shed 1 base, with 8 bases lying between them. CDR3 length: 12 residues. Germline V CDR1 and CDR2: SGHRS, YFSETQ. Here the CDR3 DNA reads TGCGCCAGCATGAAGGATTCCTACGAGCAGTACTTC. This sequence encodes CASMKDSYEQYF.

This clonotype turned up a few times. This rearrangement joins TRBV7-2 to TRBJ2-4, with a possible D match to TRBD2 (6 bases). Germline CDR1 SGHTA, CDR2 FQGNSA. The CDR3 covers 16 residues. Trimming removed 5 bases from V and 6 bases from J, with 20 bases in between. CDR3 sequence (DNA): TGTGCCAGCAGCCCTAGGGGCGGGGAAAGGGGAAACATTCAGTACTTC. This sequence encodes CASSPRGGERGNIQYF.

This rearrangement joins TRBV6-1 to TRBJ1-2, with D uncertain. Germline V lookup: CDR1 MNHNS, CDR2 SASEGT. The CDR3 sequence is 15 residues long. With 4 bases removed from V and 7 bases from J, the gap between germline ends came to 19 bases. This chain's CDR3 is CASSGYTGWTSGYTF. CDR3 bases: TGTGCCAGCAGTGGGTACACCGGTTGGACCTCTGGCTACACCTTC.

The chain recombines TRBV3-1 with TRBJ2-1, with 7 bases matching TRBD1. This CDR3 is built from 15 residues. CDR1 is LGHDT, CDR2 YNNKEL, per germline (reference sequence). V dropped 4 bases and J dropped 2; count of bases not matched to a gene: 5. This CDR3 reads CASSRTGDPYNEQFF. In nucleotides, the CDR3 is TGTGCCAGCAGCCGAACAGGGGACCCCTACAATGAGCAGTTCTTC.

This clonotype came up a few times. The J gene is TRBJ2-1, the V gene TRBV15; TRBD2 matches 9 bases. CDR3 length: 17 amino acids. V trimming: 1 base; J trimming: 7 bases; junction bases outside the gene matches: 11. Germline V gene sequence: CDR1 LNHNV, CDR2 YYDKDF (reference sequence). The CDR3 sequence: CATSRGGSGGRVNEQFF. The CDR3 region has the DNA TGTGCCACCAGCAGAGGGGGATCGGGCGGGAGGGTAAATGAGCAGTTCTTC.